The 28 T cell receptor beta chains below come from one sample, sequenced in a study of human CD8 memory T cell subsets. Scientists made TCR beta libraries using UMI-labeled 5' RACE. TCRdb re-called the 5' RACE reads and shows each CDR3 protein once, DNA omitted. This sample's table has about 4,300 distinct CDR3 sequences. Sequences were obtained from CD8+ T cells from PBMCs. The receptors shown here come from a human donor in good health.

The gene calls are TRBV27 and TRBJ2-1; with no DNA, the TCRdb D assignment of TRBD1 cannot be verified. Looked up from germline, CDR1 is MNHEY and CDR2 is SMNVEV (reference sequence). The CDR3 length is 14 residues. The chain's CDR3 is CASAGDGTYNEQFF.

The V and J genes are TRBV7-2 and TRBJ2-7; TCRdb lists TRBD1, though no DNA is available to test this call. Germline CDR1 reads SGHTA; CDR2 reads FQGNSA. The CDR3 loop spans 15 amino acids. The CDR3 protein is CASSALQGFPYEQYF.

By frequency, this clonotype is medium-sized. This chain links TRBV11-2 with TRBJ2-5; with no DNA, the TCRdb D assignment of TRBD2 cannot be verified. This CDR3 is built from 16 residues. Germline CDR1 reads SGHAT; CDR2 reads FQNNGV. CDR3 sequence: CASSLVGLEGIETQYF.

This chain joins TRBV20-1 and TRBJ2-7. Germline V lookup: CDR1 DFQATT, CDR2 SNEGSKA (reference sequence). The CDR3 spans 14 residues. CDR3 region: CSARVETLGYEQYF.

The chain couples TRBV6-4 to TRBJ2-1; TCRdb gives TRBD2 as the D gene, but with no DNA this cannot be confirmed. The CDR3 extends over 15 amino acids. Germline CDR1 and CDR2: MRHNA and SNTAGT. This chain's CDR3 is CASSLAGSSPNEQFF.

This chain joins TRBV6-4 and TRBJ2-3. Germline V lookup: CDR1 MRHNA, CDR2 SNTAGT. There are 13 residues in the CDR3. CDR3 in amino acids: CASSARDSDTQYF.

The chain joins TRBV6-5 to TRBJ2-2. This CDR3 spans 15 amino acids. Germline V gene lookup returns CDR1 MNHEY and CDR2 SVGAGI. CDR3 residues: CASSYSAVNTGELFF.

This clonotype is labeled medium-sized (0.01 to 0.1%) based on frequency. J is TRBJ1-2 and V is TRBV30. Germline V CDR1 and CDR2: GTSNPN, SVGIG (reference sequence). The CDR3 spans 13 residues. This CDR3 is CAWSVMGNYGYTF.

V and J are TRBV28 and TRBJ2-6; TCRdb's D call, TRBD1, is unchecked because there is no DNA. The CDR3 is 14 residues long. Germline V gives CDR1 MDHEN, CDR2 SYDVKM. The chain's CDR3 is CASDHGTGANVLTF.

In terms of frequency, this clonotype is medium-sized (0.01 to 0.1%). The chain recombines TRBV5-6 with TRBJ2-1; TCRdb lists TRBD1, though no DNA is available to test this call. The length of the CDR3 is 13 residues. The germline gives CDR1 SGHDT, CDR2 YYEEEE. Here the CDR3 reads CASSLGPGGAQFF.

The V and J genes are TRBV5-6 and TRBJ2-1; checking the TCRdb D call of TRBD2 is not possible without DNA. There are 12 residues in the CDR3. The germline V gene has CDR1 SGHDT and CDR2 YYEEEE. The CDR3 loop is CASSSSSNEQFF.

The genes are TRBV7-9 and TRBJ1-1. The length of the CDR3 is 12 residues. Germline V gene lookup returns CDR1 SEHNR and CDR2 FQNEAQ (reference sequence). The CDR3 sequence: CASSLAMSEAFF.

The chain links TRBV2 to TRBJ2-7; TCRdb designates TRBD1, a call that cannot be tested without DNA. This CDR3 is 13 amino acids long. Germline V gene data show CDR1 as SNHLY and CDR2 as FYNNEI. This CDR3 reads CAITGLDSYEQYF.

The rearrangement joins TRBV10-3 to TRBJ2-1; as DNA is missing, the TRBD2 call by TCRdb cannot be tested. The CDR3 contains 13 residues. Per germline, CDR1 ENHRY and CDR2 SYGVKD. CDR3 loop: CASLEGSGYEQFF.

The CDR3 here is CASSSTGPGNSPLHF. The chain combines TRBV7-9 with TRBJ1-6; TCRdb designates TRBD1, a call that cannot be tested without DNA. The CDR3 runs to 15 residues. The germline gives CDR1 SEHNR, CDR2 FQNEAQ (reference sequence).

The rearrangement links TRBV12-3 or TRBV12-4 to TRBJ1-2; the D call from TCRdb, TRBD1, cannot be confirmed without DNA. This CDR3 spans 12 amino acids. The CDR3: CASSFSTGTKTF.

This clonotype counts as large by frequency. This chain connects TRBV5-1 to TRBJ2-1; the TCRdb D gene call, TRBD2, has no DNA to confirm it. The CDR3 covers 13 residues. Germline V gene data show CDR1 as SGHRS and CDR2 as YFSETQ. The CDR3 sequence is CASKAGGPNEQFF.

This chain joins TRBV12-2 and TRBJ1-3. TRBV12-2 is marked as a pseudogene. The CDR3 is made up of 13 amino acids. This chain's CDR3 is CASRLGGGNTIYF.

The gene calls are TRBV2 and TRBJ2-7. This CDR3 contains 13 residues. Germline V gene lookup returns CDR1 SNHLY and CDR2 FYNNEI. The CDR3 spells CASSEGGSYEQYF.

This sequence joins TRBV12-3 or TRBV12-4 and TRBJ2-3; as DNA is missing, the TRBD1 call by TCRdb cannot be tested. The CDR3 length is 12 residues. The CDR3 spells CASREGADTQYF.

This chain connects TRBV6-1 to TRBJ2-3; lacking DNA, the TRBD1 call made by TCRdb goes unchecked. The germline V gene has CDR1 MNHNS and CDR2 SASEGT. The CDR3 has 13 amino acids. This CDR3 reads CATRQVNTDTQYF.

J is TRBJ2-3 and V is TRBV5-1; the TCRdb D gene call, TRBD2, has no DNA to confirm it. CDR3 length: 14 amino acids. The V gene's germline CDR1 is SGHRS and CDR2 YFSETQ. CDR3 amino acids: CASTVSGSTDTQYF.

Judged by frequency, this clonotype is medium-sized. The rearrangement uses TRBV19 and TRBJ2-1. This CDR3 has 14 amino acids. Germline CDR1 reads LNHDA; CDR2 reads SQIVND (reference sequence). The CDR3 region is CASSMADAYNEQFF.

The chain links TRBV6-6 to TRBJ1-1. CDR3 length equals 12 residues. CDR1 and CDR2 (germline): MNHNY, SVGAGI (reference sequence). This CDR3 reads CASSPAMGEAFF.

CDR3 sequence reads: CASSFHDRSSYEQYF. J is TRBJ2-7 and V is TRBV5-5; the D call from TCRdb, TRBD1, cannot be confirmed without DNA. The CDR3 totals 15 residues. Germline CDR1 reads SGHKS; CDR2 reads YYEKEE (reference sequence). The whole variable domain, remainder taken from reference TRBV5-5 and TRBJ2-7, is DAGVTQSPTHLIKTRGQQVTLRCSPISGHKSVSWYQQVLGQGPQFIFQYYEKEERGRGNFPDRFSARQFPNYSSELNVNALLLGDSALYLCASSFHDRSSYEQYFGPGTRLTVT.

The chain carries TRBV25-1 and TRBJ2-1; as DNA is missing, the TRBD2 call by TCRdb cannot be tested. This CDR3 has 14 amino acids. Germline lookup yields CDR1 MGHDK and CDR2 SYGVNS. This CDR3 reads CASSALGESNEQFF. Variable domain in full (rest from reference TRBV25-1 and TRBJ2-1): EADIYQTPRYLVIGTGKKITLECSQTMGHDKMYWYQQDPGMELHLIHYSYGVNSTEKGDLSSESTVSRIRTEHFPLTLESARPSHTSQYLCASSALGESNEQFFGPGTRLTVL.

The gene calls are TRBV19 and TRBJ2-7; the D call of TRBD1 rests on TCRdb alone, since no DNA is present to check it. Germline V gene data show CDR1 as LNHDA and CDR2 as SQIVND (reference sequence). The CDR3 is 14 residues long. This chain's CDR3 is CASTPTGGTYEQYF. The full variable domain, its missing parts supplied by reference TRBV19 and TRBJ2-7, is DGGITQSPKYLFRKEGQNVTLSCEQNLNHDAMYWYRQDPGQGLRLIYYSQIVNDFQKGDIAEGYSVSREKKESFPLTVTSAQKNPTAFYLCASTPTGGTYEQYFGPGTRLTVT.

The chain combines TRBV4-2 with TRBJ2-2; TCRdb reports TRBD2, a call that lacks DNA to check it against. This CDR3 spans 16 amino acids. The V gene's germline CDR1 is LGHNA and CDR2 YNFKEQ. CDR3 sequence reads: CASSQNGPRATGELFF.